This T cell receptor (beta chain) was sequenced in a study of vaccination and CD4 T cells after COVID-19. Study-level findings and limits: For convalescent patients, 304 of the 307 vaccine-specific clones analyzed were classified as spike mono-reactive. Clonotypes reactive to SARS-CoV-2 had a median that went up from about 22 to 38, but not significantly.

A word on this clonotype: Its antigen is not identified.

Treatment indicated: approximately 11-day PBMC culture with coronavirus spike peptide pools or control peptides (ViraFEST assay). Half the growth medium was swapped for new IL-2 medium on days 3 and 7. V lost 1 base and J 6 bases, leaving 9 bases between the germline ends. The germline gives CDR1 SGHVS, CDR2 FQNEAQ. The CDR3 is 13 amino acids. The Oncomine TCR Beta short-read assay was applied to DNA of cultured CD4+ T cells. TCRdb reprocessed the PCR reads with MiXCR, giving one entry per CDR3 protein. The data show 9,500 to 15,000 distinct CDR3 sequences, roughly 48% seen once. Specimen: CD4+ T cells from blood, cultured in vitro. The chain recombines TRBV7-8 with TRBJ1-2; weak D call: TRBD1 (6 bases). The TCR comes from a human donor who had recovered from COVID-19. This CDR3 reads CASSLGGLDGYTF. CDR3 nucleotide sequence: TGTGCCAGCAGCTTAGGGGGGCTTGATGGCTACACCTTC.